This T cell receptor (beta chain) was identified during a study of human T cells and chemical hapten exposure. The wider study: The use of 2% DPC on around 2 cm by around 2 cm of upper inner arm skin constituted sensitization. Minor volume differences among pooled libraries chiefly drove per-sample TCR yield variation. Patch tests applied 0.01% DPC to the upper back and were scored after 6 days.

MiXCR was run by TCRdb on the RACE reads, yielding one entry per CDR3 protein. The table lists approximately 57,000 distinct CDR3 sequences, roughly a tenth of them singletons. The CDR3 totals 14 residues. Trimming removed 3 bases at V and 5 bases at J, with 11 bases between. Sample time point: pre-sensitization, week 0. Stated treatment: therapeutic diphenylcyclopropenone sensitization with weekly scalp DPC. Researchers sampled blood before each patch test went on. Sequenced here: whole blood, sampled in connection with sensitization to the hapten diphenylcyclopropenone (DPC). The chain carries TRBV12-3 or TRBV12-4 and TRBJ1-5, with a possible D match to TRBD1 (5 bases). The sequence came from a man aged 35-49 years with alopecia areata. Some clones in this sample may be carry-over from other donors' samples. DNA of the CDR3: TGTGCCAGCAGTTTGGGGCAGGAAGATCAGCCCCAGCATTTT. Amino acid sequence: CASSLGQEDQPQHF.